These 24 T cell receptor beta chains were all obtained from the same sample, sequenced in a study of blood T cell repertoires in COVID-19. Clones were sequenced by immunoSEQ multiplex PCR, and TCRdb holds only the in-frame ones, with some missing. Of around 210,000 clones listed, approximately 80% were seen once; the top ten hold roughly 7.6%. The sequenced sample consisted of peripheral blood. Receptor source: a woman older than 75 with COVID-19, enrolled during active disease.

CDR3 sequence (DNA): TGTGCCAGCATCCTCTGGAGGGGTACCGGGGAGCTGTTTTTT. Its translation is CASILWRGTGELFF. The chain recombines TRBV2 with TRBJ2-2; perhaps TRBD2 as D (6 bases). V was clipped by 7 bases and J by 5 bases, with 14 bases between them. The CDR3 sequence is 14 residues long. Germline-derived CDR1 and CDR2 are SNHLY and FYNNEI.

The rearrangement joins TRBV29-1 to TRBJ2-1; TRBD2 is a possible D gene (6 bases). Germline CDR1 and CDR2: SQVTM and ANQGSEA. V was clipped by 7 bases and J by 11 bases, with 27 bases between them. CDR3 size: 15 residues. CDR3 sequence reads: CSGGGVLLPERQQFF. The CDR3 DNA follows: TGCAGCGGGGGCGGGGTCCTTCTACCTGAGAGGCAGCAGTTCTTC.

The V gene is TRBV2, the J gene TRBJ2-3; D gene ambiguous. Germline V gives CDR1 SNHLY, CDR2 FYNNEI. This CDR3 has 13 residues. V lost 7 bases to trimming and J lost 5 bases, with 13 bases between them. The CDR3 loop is CASTPWAVDTQYF. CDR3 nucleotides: TGTGCCAGCACTCCATGGGCCGTAGATACGCAGTATTTT.

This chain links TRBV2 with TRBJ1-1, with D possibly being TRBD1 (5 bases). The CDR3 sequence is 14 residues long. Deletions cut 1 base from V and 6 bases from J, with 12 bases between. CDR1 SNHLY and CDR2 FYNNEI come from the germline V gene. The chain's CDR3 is CASSEGTAGAEAFF. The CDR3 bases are TGTGCCAGCAGTGAAGGGACCGCGGGGGCTGAAGCTTTCTTT.

The CDR3 region has the DNA TGTGCCAGCAGTTACTCCGGTCAGGGGGGAATAGGGACCCAGTACTTC. Amino acids: CASSYSGQGGIGTQYF. This chain uses TRBV6-6 with TRBJ2-5; D might be TRBD1 (7 bases). V was trimmed by 0 bases and J by 7 bases, leaving 18 bases between them. The CDR3 contains 16 residues. In germline, CDR1 is MNHNY, CDR2 SVGAGI (reference sequence).

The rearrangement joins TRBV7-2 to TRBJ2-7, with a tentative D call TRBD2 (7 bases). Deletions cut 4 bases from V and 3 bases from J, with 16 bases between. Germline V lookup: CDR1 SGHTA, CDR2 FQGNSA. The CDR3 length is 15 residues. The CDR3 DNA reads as TGTGCCAGCAGCTCCGCGGGGGCTGGGTACTACGAGCAGTACTTC. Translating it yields CASSSAGAGYYEQYF.

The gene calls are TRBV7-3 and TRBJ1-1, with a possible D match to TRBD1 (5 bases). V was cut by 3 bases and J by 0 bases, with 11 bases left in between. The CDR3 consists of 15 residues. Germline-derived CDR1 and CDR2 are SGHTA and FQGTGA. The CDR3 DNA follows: TGTGCCAGCAGCTTTGGGGGGTCTATGAACACTGAAGCTTTCTTT. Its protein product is CASSFGGSMNTEAFF.

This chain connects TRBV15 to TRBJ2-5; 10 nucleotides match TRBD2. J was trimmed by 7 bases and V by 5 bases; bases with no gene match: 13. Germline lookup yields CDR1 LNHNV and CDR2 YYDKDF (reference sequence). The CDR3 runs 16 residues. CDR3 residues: CATSHTGTSDTGTQYF. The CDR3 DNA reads TGTGCCACCAGCCATACCGGGACTAGCGATACGGGGACCCAGTACTTC. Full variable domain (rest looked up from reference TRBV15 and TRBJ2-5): DAMVIQNPRYQVTQFGKPVTLSCSQTLNHNVMYWYQQKSSQAPKLLFHYYDKDFNNEADTPDNFQSRRPNTSFCFLDIRSPGLGDTAMYLCATSHTGTSDTGTQYFGPGTRLLVL.

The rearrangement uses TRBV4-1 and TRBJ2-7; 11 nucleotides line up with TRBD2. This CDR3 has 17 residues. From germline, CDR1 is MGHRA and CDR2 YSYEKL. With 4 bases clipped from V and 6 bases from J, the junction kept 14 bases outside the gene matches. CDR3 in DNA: TGCGCCAGCAGCCTGCTACCGCACGTAGCGGGAGGGGGCGAGCAGTACTTC. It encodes CASSLLPHVAGGGEQYF.

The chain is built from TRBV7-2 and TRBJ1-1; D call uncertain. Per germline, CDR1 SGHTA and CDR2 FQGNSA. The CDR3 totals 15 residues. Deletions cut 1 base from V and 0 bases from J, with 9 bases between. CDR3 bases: TGTGCCAGCAGCTTAGTAGCGGGATTGAACACTGAAGCTTTCTTT. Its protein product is CASSLVAGLNTEAFF.

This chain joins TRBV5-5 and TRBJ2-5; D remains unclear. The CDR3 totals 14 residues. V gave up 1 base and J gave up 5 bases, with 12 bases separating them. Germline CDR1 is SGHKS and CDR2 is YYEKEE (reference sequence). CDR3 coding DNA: TGTGCCAGCAGCTTGAATCAAGGCGGCGAGACCCAGTACTTC. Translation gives CASSLNQGGETQYF. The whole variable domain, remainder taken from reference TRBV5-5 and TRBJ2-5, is DAGVTQSPTHLIKTRGQQVTLRCSPISGHKSVSWYQQVLGQGPQFIFQYYEKEERGRGNFPDRFSARQFPNYSSELNVNALLLGDSALYLCASSLNQGGETQYFGPGTRLLVL.

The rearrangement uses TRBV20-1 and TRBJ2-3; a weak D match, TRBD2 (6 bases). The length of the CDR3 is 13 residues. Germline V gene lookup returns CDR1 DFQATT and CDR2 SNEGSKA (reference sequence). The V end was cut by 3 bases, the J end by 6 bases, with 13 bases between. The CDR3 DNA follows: TGCAGTGCTAGTCGGAGGGCAGCTGATACGCAGTATTTT. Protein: CSASRRAADTQYF.

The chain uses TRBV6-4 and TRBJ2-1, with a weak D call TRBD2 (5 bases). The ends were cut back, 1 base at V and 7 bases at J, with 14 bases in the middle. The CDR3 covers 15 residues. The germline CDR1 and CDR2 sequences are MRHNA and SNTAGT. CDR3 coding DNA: TGTGCCAGCAGTGACTATGTGGGAGTCGGAAATGAGCAGTTCTTC. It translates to CASSDYVGVGNEQFF.

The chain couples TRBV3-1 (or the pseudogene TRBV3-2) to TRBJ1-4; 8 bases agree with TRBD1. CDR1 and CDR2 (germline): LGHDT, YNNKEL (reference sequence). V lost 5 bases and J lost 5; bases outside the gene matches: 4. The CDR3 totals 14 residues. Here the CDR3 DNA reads TGTGCCAGCAGCTCTGGGACAGGCAATGAAAAACTGTTTTTT. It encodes CASSSGTGNEKLFF.

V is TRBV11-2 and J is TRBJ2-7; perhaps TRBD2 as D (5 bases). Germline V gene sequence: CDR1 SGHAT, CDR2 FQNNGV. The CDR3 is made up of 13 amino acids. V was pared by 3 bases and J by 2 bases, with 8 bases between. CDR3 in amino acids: CASSLSGTYEQYF. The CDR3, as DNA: TGTGCCAGCAGCTTGAGCGGTACCTACGAGCAGTACTTC.

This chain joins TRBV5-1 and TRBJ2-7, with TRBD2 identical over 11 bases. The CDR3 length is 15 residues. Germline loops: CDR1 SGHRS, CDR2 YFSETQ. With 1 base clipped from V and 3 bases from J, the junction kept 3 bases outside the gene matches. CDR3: CASSLSLAGGYEQYF. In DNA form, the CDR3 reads TGCGCCAGCAGCTTGTCGCTAGCGGGAGGCTACGAGCAGTACTTC.

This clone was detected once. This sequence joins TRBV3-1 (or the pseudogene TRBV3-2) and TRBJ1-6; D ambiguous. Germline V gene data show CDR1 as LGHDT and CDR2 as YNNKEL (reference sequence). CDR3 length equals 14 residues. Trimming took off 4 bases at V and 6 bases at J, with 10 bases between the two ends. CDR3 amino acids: CASSPRPVNSPLHF. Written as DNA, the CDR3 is TGTGCCAGCAGCCCTAGACCCGTTAATTCACCCCTCCACTTT.

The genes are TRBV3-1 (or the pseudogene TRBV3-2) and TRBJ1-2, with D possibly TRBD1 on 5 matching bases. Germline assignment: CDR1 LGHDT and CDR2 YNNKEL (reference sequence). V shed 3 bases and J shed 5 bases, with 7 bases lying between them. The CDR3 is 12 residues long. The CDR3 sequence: CASSQAGYGYTF. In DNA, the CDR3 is TGTGCCAGCAGCCAGGCAGGGTATGGCTACACCTTC.

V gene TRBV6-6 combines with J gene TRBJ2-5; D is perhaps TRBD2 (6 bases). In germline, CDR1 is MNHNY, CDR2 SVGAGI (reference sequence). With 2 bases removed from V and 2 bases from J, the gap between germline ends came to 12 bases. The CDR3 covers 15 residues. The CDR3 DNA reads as TGTGCCAGCAGTTACCCCGGGGGAGGACAAGAGACCCAGTACTTC. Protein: CASSYPGGGQETQYF.

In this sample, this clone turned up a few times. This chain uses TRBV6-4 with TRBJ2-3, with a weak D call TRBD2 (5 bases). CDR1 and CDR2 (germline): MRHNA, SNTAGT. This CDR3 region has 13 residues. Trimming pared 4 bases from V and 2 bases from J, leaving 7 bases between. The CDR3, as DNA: TGTGCCAGCAGTGGGACTCCCACAGATACGCAGTATTTT. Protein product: CASSGTPTDTQYF.

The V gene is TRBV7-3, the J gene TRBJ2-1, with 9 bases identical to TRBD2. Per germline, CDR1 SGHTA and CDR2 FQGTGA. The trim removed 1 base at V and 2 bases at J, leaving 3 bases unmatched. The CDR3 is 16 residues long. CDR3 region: CASSLIAGVPYNEQFF. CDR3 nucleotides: TGTGCCAGCAGCTTAATAGCGGGAGTTCCCTACAATGAGCAGTTCTTC.

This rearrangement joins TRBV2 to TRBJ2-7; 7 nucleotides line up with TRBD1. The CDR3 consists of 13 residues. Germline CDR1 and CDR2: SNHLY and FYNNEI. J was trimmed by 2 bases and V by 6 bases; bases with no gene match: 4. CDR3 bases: TGTGCCAGCAGCCCCGACAGGGCCTACGAGCAGTACTTC. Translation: CASSPDRAYEQYF.

Here the CDR3 DNA reads TGTGCCAGCAGTACCACCGCCAGGGGGCCCACTGAAGCTTTCTTT. Amino acids: CASSTTARGPTEAFF. V and J are TRBV6-5 and TRBJ1-1, with 8 bases that match TRBD1. The trim removed 5 bases at V and 4 bases at J, leaving 9 bases unmatched. Germline values: CDR1 MNHEY, CDR2 SVGAGI. This CDR3 has 15 residues.

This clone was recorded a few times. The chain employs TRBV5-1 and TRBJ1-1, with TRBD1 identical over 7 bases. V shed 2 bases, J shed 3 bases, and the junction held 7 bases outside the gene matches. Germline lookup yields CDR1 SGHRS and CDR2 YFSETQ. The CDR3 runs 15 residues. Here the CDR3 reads CASSFYSGQYTEAFF. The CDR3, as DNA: TGCGCCAGCAGCTTTTATTCGGGACAGTACACTGAAGCTTTCTTT.